This T cell receptor (beta chain) was observed in a study of T cells expressing NK-cell markers. Study information: Investigators obtained TCR beta repertoires from sorted CD3+CD56+NKG2C+, CD3+CD56+NKG2C- and CD3+CD56-NKG2C+ T cells.

Looked up from germline, CDR1 is LNHNV and CDR2 is YYDKDF (reference sequence). The CDR3 extends over 12 amino acids. TCRdb reprocessed the 5' RACE reads, keeping one entry per CDR3 protein, no DNA. The ten top clones account for 37%, within a sample of 150,000 or so distinct CDR3 sequences. This receptor was obtained from a woman in her forties or fifties in good health. Material: blood T cells: a sorted CD56 or NKG2C T cell subset, CD4+ or CD8+ T cells, or bulk PBMC T cells (not recorded which). V gene TRBV15 combines with J gene TRBJ2-1. The CDR3 spells CATSSDWGEQFF.